The rows below give T cell receptor beta chains drawn from one sample of a study of breast tumors, draining lymph nodes, adjacent tissues. One entry per CDR3 protein results from TCRdb running MiXCR on the multiplex PCR reads. The sample lists approximately 210,000 distinct CDR3 sequences, under 35% occurring once. Sequences were obtained from axillary lymph node tissue. The receptors were gathered from a female donor with breast cancer. Some clones in this sample may be carry-over from other donors' samples. The CDR3 runs from the conserved cysteine through the conserved F or W. The D gene is left open where the match is weak. Size values are once, few and many counts, or a class for expanded clones, and some rows have none.

d_gene: .; abundance: .; v_gene: TRBV20-1; j_gene: TRBJ2-4; CDR3aa: CSAAGPNIQYF; CDR3nt: TGCAGTGCTGCGGGACCGAACATTCAGTACTTC
d_gene: TRBD1; abundance: .; v_gene: TRBV12-3/TRBV12-4; j_gene: TRBJ1-2; CDR3aa: CASTLGTGGDGYTF; CDR3nt: TGTGCCAGCACCCTAGGGACAGGGGGCGATGGCTACACCTTC
d_gene: TRBD1; abundance: .; v_gene: TRBV5-6; j_gene: TRBJ1-2; CDR3aa: CASSFADREYGYTF; CDR3nt: TGTGCCAGCAGCTTTGCTGACAGGGAGTATGGCTACACCTTC
d_gene: .; abundance: many; v_gene: TRBV5-1; j_gene: TRBJ1-5; CDR3aa: CASSPTGGNNQPQHF; CDR3nt: TGCGCCAGCAGTCCCACAGGTGGAAACAATCAGCCCCAGCATTTT
d_gene: .; abundance: .; v_gene: TRBV7-9; j_gene: TRBJ1-5; CDR3aa: CASSLLGGVGGNQPQHF; CDR3nt: TGTGCCAGCAGCCTGCTAGGGGGGGTTGGAGGCAATCAGCCCCAGCATTTT
d_gene: TRBD1; abundance: many; v_gene: TRBV12-3/TRBV12-4; j_gene: TRBJ1-2; CDR3aa: CASRPSRDSYGYTF; CDR3nt: TGTGCCAGCAGGCCCAGCCGGGACAGCTATGGCTACACCTTC
d_gene: TRBD2; abundance: .; v_gene: TRBV6-1; j_gene: TRBJ2-2; CDR3aa: CASRLTSGGPGELFF; CDR3nt: TGTGCCAGCAGGCTGACTAGCGGGGGTCCCGGGGAGCTGTTTTTT
d_gene: TRBD1; abundance: many; v_gene: TRBV18; j_gene: TRBJ1-2; CDR3aa: CASSHDRVNGYTF; CDR3nt: TGTGCCAGCTCCCACGACAGGGTCAATGGCTACACCTTC
d_gene: TRBD2; abundance: .; v_gene: TRBV6-5; j_gene: TRBJ2-3; CDR3aa: CASTRGLGGSDTQYF; CDR3nt: TGTGCCAGCACCCGGGGACTAGGGGGTTCAGATACGCAGTATTTT
d_gene: TRBD2; abundance: many; v_gene: TRBV19; j_gene: TRBJ2-7; CDR3aa: CASTQGLAGGVYEQYF; CDR3nt: TGTGCCAGTACCCAGGGACTAGCGGGAGGGGTTTACGAGCAGTACTTC
d_gene: .; abundance: many; v_gene: TRBV7-9; j_gene: TRBJ1-5; CDR3aa: CASSKDLGSNQPQHF; CDR3nt: TGTGCCAGCAGTAAGGATTTAGGTAGCAATCAGCCCCAGCATTTT
d_gene: .; abundance: .; v_gene: TRBV9; j_gene: TRBJ2-3; CDR3aa: CASSVAASTDTQYF; CDR3nt: TGTGCCAGCAGCGTAGCGGCTAGCACAGATACGCAGTATTTT
d_gene: .; abundance: .; v_gene: TRBV7-3; j_gene: TRBJ1-2; CDR3aa: CASSLKERGSYGYTF; CDR3nt: TGTGCCAGCAGCTTAAAGGAAAGGGGATCCTATGGCTACACCTTC
d_gene: .; abundance: .; v_gene: TRBV9; j_gene: TRBJ2-2; CDR3aa: CASSVVYGGRDTGELFF; CDR3nt: TGTGCCAGCAGCGTAGTGTACGGGGGGCGGGACACCGGGGAGCTGTTTTTT
d_gene: .; abundance: .; v_gene: TRBV3-1; j_gene: TRBJ1-5; CDR3aa: CASSQGGQSQHF; CDR3nt: TGTGCCAGCAGCCAGGGGGGCCAGTCCCAGCATTTT
d_gene: .; abundance: once; v_gene: TRBV7-2; j_gene: TRBJ2-7; CDR3aa: CASSLAGASSYEQYF; CDR3nt: TGTGCCAGCAGCTTAGCGGGGGCGAGCTCCTACGAGCAGTACTTC
d_gene: .; abundance: .; v_gene: TRBV7-9; j_gene: TRBJ1-6; CDR3aa: CASSLGGVRGLPLHF; CDR3nt: TGTGCCAGCAGCTTAGGAGGTGTTAGGGGGTTACCCCTCCACTTT
d_gene: TRBD2; abundance: .; v_gene: TRBV28; j_gene: TRBJ2-3; CDR3aa: CASSPSGRARTDTQYF; CDR3nt: TGTGCCAGCAGTCCAAGCGGGAGGGCCAGGACAGATACGCAGTATTTT